The 27 T cell receptor beta chains reported below all come from one sample, sequenced in a study of read filtering for tumor transcriptome and immune sequencing. The library was built from roughly 400 ng RNA with molecular barcoded adaptors for alpha/delta and beta/gamma chains. TCRdb reprocessed the reads with MiXCR, giving one entry per CDR3 protein. The sample holds tens of thousands of distinct CDR3 sequences, 20% to 25% seen once. What was sequenced was a population of CD138-negative cells sorted from bone marrow. The receptors were gathered from a donor at least 40 years old with multiple myeloma.

The chain recombines TRBV20-1 with TRBJ2-2; D is perhaps TRBD1 or TRBD2 (5 bases each). V gave up 2 bases and J gave up 0 bases, with 10 bases separating them. The CDR3 spans 15 residues. Germline assignment: CDR1 DFQATT and CDR2 SNEGSKA (reference sequence). CDR3 in amino acids: CSARSGPPNTGELFF. The DNA for the CDR3 is TGCAGTGCTAGATCGGGACCACCGAACACCGGGGAGCTGTTTTTT.

In regard to this clonotype: A much larger clone lies one base from this, so it may be a read error. It is likely a read error, because the conserved phenylalanine at the end of the CDR3 is missing. The rearrangement uses TRBV6-2 or TRBV6-3 and TRBJ2-3; D might be TRBD1 or TRBD2, each matching 5 bases. Trimming removed 2 bases from V and 0 bases from J, with 6 bases in between. The CDR3 totals 14 residues. Germline values: CDR1 MNHEY, CDR2 SVGEGT. The CDR3 loop is CASSYRGSTDTQYL. In DNA, the CDR3 is TGTGCCAGCAGTTACCGGGGCAGCACAGATACGCAGTATCTT.

V usage is TRBV5-1 and J usage is TRBJ2-7; 8 bases map to TRBD2. Germline CDR1 SGHRS, CDR2 YFSETQ. The CDR3 is made up of 15 amino acids. V shed 1 base and J 5 bases; nucleotides not matched to a gene: 8. CDR3 nucleotide sequence: TGCGCCAGCAGCTTGAGTAGCGGGGATGCCCACGAGCAGTACTTC. This gives the protein CASSLSSGDAHEQYF.

V and J are TRBV28 and TRBJ1-2; D possibly corresponds to TRBD1 (5 bases). The CDR3 is 15 amino acids. Looked up from germline, CDR1 is MDHEN and CDR2 is SYDVKM. V gave up 5 bases and J gave up 2 bases, with 15 bases separating them. CDR3 residues: CASSALGQKNYGYTF. DNA for the CDR3: TGTGCCAGCAGTGCTTTAGGACAAAAGAACTATGGCTACACCTTC.

This clonotype has a count of ten or more. The chain links TRBV6-5 to TRBJ1-2; 9 bases line up with TRBD1. This CDR3 spans 15 amino acids. CDR1 and CDR2 (germline): MNHEY, SVGAGI. V dropped 6 bases and J dropped 4; count of bases not matched to a gene: 9. The CDR3 loop is CASSLLTGGVYGYTF. CDR3 bases: TGTGCCAGCAGCCTACTTACAGGGGGCGTCTATGGCTACACCTTC.

On this clonotype: Germline is not matched at one junction end, which may reflect a read error. The rearrangement uses TRBV20-1 and TRBJ2-6; D is possibly TRBD1 (5 bases). The CDR3 is 14 amino acids. Germline assignment: CDR1 DFQATT and CDR2 SNEGSKA (reference sequence). The CDR3 protein is CSARVVPGANALTF. The CDR3, as DNA: TGTAGTGCTAGAGTGGTACCTGGGGCCAACGCCCTGACTTTC.

In this sample, this clonotype turned up a few times. The chain links TRBV6-5 to TRBJ2-2; 8 bases agree with TRBD1. Trimming removed 4 bases from V and 3 bases from J; junction bases left unmatched: 7. The length of the CDR3 is 16 residues. CDR1 is MNHEY, CDR2 SVGAGI, per germline. CDR3 region: CASSSLGTGDTGELFF. CDR3 sequence (DNA): TGTGCCAGCAGTTCCCTGGGGACAGGCGACACCGGGGAGCTGTTTTTT.

A few counts support this clonotype. The chain links TRBV10-3 to TRBJ2-3; the D call may be TRBD1 or TRBD2 (6 bases each). V dropped 6 bases and J dropped 2 bases, with 18 bases sitting between them. Germline V gene sequence: CDR1 ENHRY, CDR2 SYGVKD. CDR3 size: 16 residues. The CDR3 coding sequence is TGTGCCATCAGCCGCGCGAAGGGGGGAACCACAGATACGCAGTATTTT. Its translation is CAISRAKGGTTDTQYF.

This clonotype was detected only a few times. DNA of the CDR3: TGTGCCAGCAGTTTTTTATTGGAATCTGGGGCCAACGTCCTGACTTTC. It encodes CASSFLLESGANVLTF. This chain joins TRBV28 and TRBJ2-6, with D unresolved. The CDR3 totals 16 residues. The germline V gene has CDR1 MDHEN and CDR2 SYDVKM. V lost 3 bases to trimming and J lost 1 base, with 10 bases between them.

At least ten counts were recorded for this clonotype. The chain uses TRBV28 and TRBJ1-5; D is undetermined. Trimming took off 5 bases at V and 13 bases at J, with 15 bases between the two ends. Germline values: CDR1 MDHEN, CDR2 SYDVKM. The CDR3 runs 12 residues. Here the CDR3 reads CASSPLRMSQHF. DNA of the CDR3: TGTGCCAGCAGTCCTCTCCGTATGTCTCAGCATTTT.

This clonotype was recorded at least ten times. The chain links TRBV27 to TRBJ2-1; tentatively, D is TRBD1 (6 bases). Looked up from germline, CDR1 is MNHEY and CDR2 is SMNVEV (reference sequence). The CDR3 length is 15 residues. Deletions cut 6 bases from V and 0 bases from J, with 12 bases between. The CDR3 DNA reads as TGTGCCAGCAGGGATGGGGGCAGCTCCTACAATGAGCAGTTCTTC. Translating it yields CASRDGGSSYNEQFF.

This clonotype was detected only a few times. The gene calls are TRBV6-6 and TRBJ2-7, with 12 bases that match TRBD2. The trim removed 4 bases at V and 3 bases at J, leaving 4 bases unmatched. In germline, CDR1 is MNHNY, CDR2 SVGAGI (reference sequence). The CDR3 loop spans 15 amino acids. CDR3: CASSFKLAGGYEQYF. The DNA of the CDR3 is TGTGCCAGCAGTTTCAAACTAGCGGGGGGCTACGAGCAGTACTTC.

Ten or more counts support this clonotype. This chain links TRBV27 with TRBJ2-7, with 9 bases fitting TRBD1. V dropped 8 bases and J dropped 7; count of bases not matched to a gene: 12. CDR3 size: 14 residues. Germline V gene data show CDR1 as MNHEY and CDR2 as SMNVEV (reference sequence). The CDR3 region is CASQPGQGRLEQYF. The CDR3 coding sequence is TGTGCCAGCCAGCCGGGACAGGGACGTCTTGAGCAGTACTTC.

This clonotype was counted between two and nine times. The rearrangement uses TRBV18 and TRBJ1-4, with D perhaps matching TRBD1 (5 bases). The CDR3 has 14 residues. The V gene lost 5 bases and the J gene lost 5 bases, with 12 bases spanning the gap. Germline-derived CDR1 and CDR2 are KGHSH and LQKENI. CDR3 nucleotide sequence: TGTGCCAGCTCATCGACAGCGGGAAATGAAAAACTGTTTTTT. It codes for CASSSTAGNEKLFF.

This sequence joins TRBV7-3 and TRBJ2-1; D is uncertain. This CDR3 spans 14 amino acids. The germline gives CDR1 SGHTA, CDR2 FQGTGA. CDR3 coding DNA: TGTGCACGCAGCTTATCAACAATGTCGAATGAGCAGTTCTTC. It codes for CARSLSTMSNEQFF.

This chain connects TRBV19 to TRBJ1-2; D gene ambiguous. Trimming shortened V by 10 bases and J by 2 bases, and 14 bases separated the two germline ends. This CDR3 is built from 13 residues. CDR1 and CDR2 from the germline V gene are LNHDA and SQIVND (reference sequence). The CDR3 loop is CAIDAGANYGYTF. For the CDR3, the DNA is TGTGCCATAGATGCAGGCGCCAACTATGGCTACACCTTC.

In regard to this clonotype: This clone may be a read error of a much larger clone one base away. The V and J genes are TRBV20-1 and TRBJ2-4; D call uncertain. Germline V CDR1 and CDR2: DFQATT, SNEGSKA (reference sequence). The CDR3 is 15 amino acids. For the CDR3, the DNA is TGCGGTGCTCAAGGCAGCATTTTAGCCAAAAACATTCAGTACTTC. This gives the protein CGAQGSILAKNIQYF.

This clonotype was recorded many times. The chain carries TRBV28 and TRBJ2-6, with D unclear. With 8 bases removed from V and 0 bases from J, the gap between germline ends came to 11 bases. CDR1 is MDHEN and CDR2 is SYDVKM in the germline V gene. This CDR3 contains 15 residues. For the CDR3, the DNA is TGTGCCAGCTGGCCAGGACCCTCTGGGGCCAACGTCCTGACTTTC. It specifies CASWPGPSGANVLTF.

This clonotype was observed at least ten times. The chain couples TRBV5-1 to TRBJ1-2, with 7 bases fitting TRBD1. The germline V gene encodes CDR1 SGHRS and CDR2 YFSETQ. The CDR3 sequence is 14 residues long. The junction had 7 bases not matched to a gene; V was cut back by 3 bases and J by 5 bases. This CDR3 reads CASSWMQGEYGYTF. CDR3 bases: TGCGCCAGCAGCTGGATGCAGGGGGAATATGGCTACACCTTC.

This clonotype occurred many times. The chain uses TRBV14 and TRBJ2-1; 9 bases match TRBD1. This CDR3 contains 14 residues. Germline loops: CDR1 SGHDN, CDR2 FVKESK. The ends lost 4 bases at V and 7 bases at J; junction bases unmatched: 5. CDR3 nucleotides: TGTGCCAGCAGCCCCGGACAGGGGCCGAATGAGCAGTTCTTC. It codes for CASSPGQGPNEQFF.

The chain couples TRBV20-1 to TRBJ2-3, with 10 bases identical to TRBD2. J was trimmed by 9 bases and V by 3 bases; bases with no gene match: 24. Germline CDR1 reads DFQATT; CDR2 reads SNEGSKA (reference sequence). This CDR3 is 19 amino acids long. The CDR3 here is CSARPQGQPGPAGGLTQYF. The CDR3 nucleotides are TGCAGTGCTAGGCCCCAGGGACAGCCGGGACCAGCGGGGGGGCTCACGCAGTATTTT.

This clonotype has ten or more counts. V is TRBV14 and J is TRBJ2-2, with TRBD2 matching over 7 bases. J gave up 1 base and V 4 bases, and 3 bases lay outside the gene matches. Germline V lookup: CDR1 SGHDN, CDR2 FVKESK. CDR3 length equals 15 residues. The CDR3 DNA reads TGTGCCAGCAGCCGACAGCGGGGGAACACCGGGGAGCTGTTTTTT. It translates to CASSRQRGNTGELFF.

This clonotype was recorded many times. V is TRBV6-5 and J is TRBJ2-2; D is unclear. This CDR3 has 12 amino acids. From germline, CDR1 is MNHEY and CDR2 SVGAGI. Trimming stripped 6 bases from V and 6 bases from J, with 8 bases between. CDR3 loop: CASSLGPGELFF. The CDR3 region has the DNA TGTGCCAGCAGCCTCGGCCCCGGGGAGCTGTTTTTT.

The table lists this clonotype with a few counts. A much bigger clone sits one base away, suggesting this may be a read error. V and J are TRBV2 and TRBJ2-3; D gene unclear. CDR3 length: 16 residues. The germline V gene has CDR1 SNHLY and CDR2 FYNNEI. V lost 0 bases and J lost 4, with 14 bases in between. CDR3 loop: CASSEAPGAPADTQYF. The DNA for the CDR3 is TGTGCCAGCAGTGAAGCTCCCGGAGCTCCGGCAGATACGCAGTATTTT.

At least ten counts were recorded for this clonotype. The J gene is TRBJ2-1, the V gene TRBV6-6; a possible D gene is TRBD2 (6 bases). V lost 0 bases, J lost 3 bases, and 9 bases lay in between. The CDR3 is 15 residues long. The germline V gene encodes CDR1 MNHNY and CDR2 SVGAGI (reference sequence). This chain's CDR3 is CASSYSGGSYNEQFF. The CDR3 DNA sequence: TGTGCCAGCAGTTACTCGGGGGGAAGCTACAATGAGCAGTTCTTC.

This sequence joins TRBV5-1 and TRBJ1-2, with no clear D. The CDR3 sequence is 11 residues long. Germline CDR1 SGHRS, CDR2 YFSETQ. Trimming left V 0 bases short and J 10 bases short, with 7 bases between. The CDR3 DNA reads as TGCGCCAGCAGCTTGGAGGCAGCCTACACCTTC. Amino acids: CASSLEAAYTF. The whole variable domain, remainder taken from reference TRBV5-1 and TRBJ1-2, is KAGVTQTPRYLIKTRGQQVTLSCSPISGHRSVSWYQQTPGQGLQFLFEYFSETQRNKGNFPGRFSGRQFSNSRSEMNVSTLELGDSALYLCASSLEAAYTFGSGTRLTVV.

V and J are TRBV6-5 and TRBJ2-1; 10 positions match TRBD1. In germline, CDR1 is MNHEY, CDR2 SVGAGI. The trim removed 6 bases at V and 7 bases at J, leaving 6 bases unmatched. The length of the CDR3 is 14 residues. The CDR3 nucleotides read TGTGCCAGCAGCCGGGACAGGGGACGTAATGAGCAGTTCTTC. This codes for CASSRDRGRNEQFF.